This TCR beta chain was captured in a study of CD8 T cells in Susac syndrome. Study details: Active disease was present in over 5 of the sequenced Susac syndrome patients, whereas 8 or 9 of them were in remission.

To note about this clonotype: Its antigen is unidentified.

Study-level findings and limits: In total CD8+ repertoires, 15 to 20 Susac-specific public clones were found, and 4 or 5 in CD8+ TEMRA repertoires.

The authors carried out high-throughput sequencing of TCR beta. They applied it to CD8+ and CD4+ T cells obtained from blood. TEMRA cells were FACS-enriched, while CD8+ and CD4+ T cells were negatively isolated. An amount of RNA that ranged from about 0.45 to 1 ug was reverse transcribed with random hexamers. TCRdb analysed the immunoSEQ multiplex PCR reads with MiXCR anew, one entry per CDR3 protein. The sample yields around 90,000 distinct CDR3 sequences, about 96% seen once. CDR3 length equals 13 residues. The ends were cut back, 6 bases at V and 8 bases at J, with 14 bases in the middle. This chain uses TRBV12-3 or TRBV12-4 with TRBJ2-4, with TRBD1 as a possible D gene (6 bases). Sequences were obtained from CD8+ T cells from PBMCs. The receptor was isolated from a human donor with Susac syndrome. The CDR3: CASSLPPGDIQYF. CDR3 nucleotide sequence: TGTGCCAGCAGCCTTCCCCCAGGGGACATTCAGTACTTC.